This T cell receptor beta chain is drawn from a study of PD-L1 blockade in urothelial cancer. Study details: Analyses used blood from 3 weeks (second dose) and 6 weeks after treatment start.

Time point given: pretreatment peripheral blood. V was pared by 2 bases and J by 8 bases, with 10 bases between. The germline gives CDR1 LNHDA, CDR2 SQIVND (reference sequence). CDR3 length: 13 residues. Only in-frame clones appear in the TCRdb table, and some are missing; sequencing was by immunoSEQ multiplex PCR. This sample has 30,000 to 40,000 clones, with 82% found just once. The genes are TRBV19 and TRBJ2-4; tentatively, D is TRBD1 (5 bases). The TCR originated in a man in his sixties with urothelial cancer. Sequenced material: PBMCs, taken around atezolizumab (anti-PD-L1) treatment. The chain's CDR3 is CASSIRGSDIQYF. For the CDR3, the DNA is TGTGCCAGTAGTATAAGGGGCTCGGACATTCAGTACTTC.